Presented here are 5 T cell receptor beta chains from one specimen sequenced in a study of blood T cells in healthy people across ages. A second 7 to 11 cycle PCR used barcoded and J-beta primers. TCRdb fed the 5' RACE reads into MiXCR, producing one record per CDR3 protein. Here the sample spans more than 1,400,000 distinct CDR3 sequences, about 40% being singletons. Sequencing used blood. All receptors derive from a woman aged 18-29 years in good health.

This chain uses TRBV7-9 with TRBJ2-7; D gene uncertain. CDR3 length: 14 amino acids. From germline, CDR1 is SEHNR and CDR2 FQNEAQ (reference sequence). The V end was cut by 5 bases, the J end by 6 bases, with 17 bases between. The CDR3 here is CASSVPDPRTEQYF. In nucleotides, the CDR3 is TGTGCCAGCAGCGTACCGGACCCTCGGACCGAGCAGTACTTC. Filled out from reference TRBV7-9 and TRBJ2-7, the complete variable domain reads DTGVSQNPRHKITKRGQNVTFRCDPISEHNRLYWYRQTLGQGPEFLTYFQNEAQLEKSRLLSDRFSAERPKGSFSTLEIQRTEQGDSAMYLCASSVPDPRTEQYFGPGTRLTVT.

V usage is TRBV12-3 or TRBV12-4 and J usage is TRBJ2-4; 7 bases align to TRBD2. The V gene end was trimmed by 3 bases and the J gene end by 13 bases; junction bases not matched to a gene: 15. The CDR3 runs 15 residues. The CDR3 DNA reads as TGTGCCAGCAGTTTTCCGGGACTAACCATCAATGAGCAGTACTTC. Its protein product is CASSFPGLTINEQYF.

Written as DNA, the CDR3 is TGTGCCAGCAGTTACCGGTCAGACCTAAGGGGCGAGCAGTACTTC. It specifies CASSYRSDLRGEQYF. The chain is built from TRBV6-5 and TRBJ2-7, with D maybe TRBD1 (5 bases). The CDR3 totals 15 residues. V lost 2 bases and J 6 bases, leaving 17 bases between the germline ends. CDR1 is MNHEY, CDR2 SVGAGI, per germline.

The V call is TRBV5-6, the J call TRBJ1-1; D uncertain. The V and J ends lost 0 bases and 7 bases respectively, with 10 bases between them. This CDR3 comprises 13 residues. The germline gives CDR1 SGHDT, CDR2 YYEEEE. The CDR3 region is CASSLGGQIEAFF. CDR3 nucleotides: TGTGCCAGCAGCTTGGGAGGCCAAATTGAAGCTTTCTTT.

This rearrangement joins TRBV20-1 to TRBJ1-1, with a possible D match to TRBD1 (6 bases). Per the germline V gene, CDR1 is DFQATT and CDR2 is SNEGSKA (reference sequence). V was trimmed by 8 bases and J by 5 bases, leaving 15 bases between them. The CDR3 is 12 amino acids. The DNA for the CDR3 is TGCAGTCCCTGGGGGGGGCGAACTGAAGCTTTCTTT. Encoded protein: CSPWGGRTEAFF.